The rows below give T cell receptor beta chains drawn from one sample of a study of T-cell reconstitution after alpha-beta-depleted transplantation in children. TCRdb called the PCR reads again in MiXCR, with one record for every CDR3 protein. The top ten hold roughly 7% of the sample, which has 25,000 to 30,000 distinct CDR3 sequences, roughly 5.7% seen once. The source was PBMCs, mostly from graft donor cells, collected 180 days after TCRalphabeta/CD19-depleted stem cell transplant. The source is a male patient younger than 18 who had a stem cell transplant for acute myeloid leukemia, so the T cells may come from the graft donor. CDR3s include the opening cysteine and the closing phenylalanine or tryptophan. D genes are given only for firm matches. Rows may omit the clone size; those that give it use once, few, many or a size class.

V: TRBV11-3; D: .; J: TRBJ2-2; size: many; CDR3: CASSPTTDTGELFF; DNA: TGTGCCAGCAGCCCCACCACGGACACCGGGGAGCTGTTTTTT
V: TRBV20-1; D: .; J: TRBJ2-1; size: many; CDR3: CSARGTPHLNEQFF; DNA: TGCAGTGCTAGAGGCACTCCCCACCTTAATGAGCAGTTCTTC
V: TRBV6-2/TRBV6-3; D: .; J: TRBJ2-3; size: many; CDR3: CASRYNEDTQYF; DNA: TGTGCCAGCAGATACAACGAGGATACGCAGTATTTT
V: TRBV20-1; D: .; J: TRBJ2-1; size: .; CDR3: CSGGGLTSYNERFF; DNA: TGCAGTGGGGGAGGCCTCACCTCCTACAATGAGCGGTTCTTC
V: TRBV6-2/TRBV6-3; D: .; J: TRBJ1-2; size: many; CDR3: CASKPEGLDGYTF; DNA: TGTGCCAGCAAACCGGAGGGATTGGATGGCTACACCTTC
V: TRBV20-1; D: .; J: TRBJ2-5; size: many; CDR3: CSARGSQQETQYF; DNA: TGCAGTGCTAGAGGAAGCCAACAAGAGACCCAGTACTTC
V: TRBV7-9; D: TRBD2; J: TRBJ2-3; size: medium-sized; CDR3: CASSSSGTSTDTQYF; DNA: TGTGCCAGCAGCTCGAGCGGGACTAGCACAGATACGCAGTATTTT
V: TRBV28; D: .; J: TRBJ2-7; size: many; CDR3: CAGGRGQGATYEQYF; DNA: TGTGCCGGAGGGAGGGGGCAGGGGGCGACCTACGAGCAGTACTTC
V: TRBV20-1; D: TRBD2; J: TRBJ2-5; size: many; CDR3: CSATIAGGQETQYF; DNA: TGCAGTGCAACAATAGCGGGAGGGCAAGAGACCCAGTACTTC
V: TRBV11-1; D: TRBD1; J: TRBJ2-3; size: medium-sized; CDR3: CASSFRQGATSDTQYF; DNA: TGTGCCAGCAGCTTCAGACAGGGGGCAACTTCAGATACGCAGTATTTT
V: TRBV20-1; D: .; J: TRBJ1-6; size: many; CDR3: CSASRGGSYNSPLHF; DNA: TGCAGTGCCTCGCGGGGGGGCTCCTATAATTCACCCCTCCACTTT
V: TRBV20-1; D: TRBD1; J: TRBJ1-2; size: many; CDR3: CSARPGQSYGYTF; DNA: TGCAGTGCTAGACCGGGACAGAGCTATGGCTACACCTTC
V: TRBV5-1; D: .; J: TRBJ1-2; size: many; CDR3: CASSLGREAGYGYTF; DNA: TGCGCCAGCAGCTTGGGGCGGGAAGCGGGCTATGGCTACACCTTC
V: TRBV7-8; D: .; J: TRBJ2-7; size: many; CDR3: CASSLATGVDNEQYF; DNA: TGTGCCAGCAGCTTAGCGACGGGAGTCGACAACGAGCAGTACTTC
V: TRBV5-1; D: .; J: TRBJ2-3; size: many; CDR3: CASSSGVTQYF; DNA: TGCGCCAGCAGCTCAGGGGTGACGCAGTATTTT
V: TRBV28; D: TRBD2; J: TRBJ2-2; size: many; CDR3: CASSRKTSGRSGELFF; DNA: TGTGCCAGCAGTCGGAAGACTAGCGGGAGGTCAGGGGAGCTGTTTTTT
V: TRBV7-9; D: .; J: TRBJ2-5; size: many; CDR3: CASSLLGWSQETQYF; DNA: TGTGCCAGCAGCTTACTGGGGTGGAGCCAAGAGACCCAGTACTTC
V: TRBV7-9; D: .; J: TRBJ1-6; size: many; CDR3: CASSLMGSSPLHF; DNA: TGTGCCAGCAGTCTAATGGGGAGTTCACCCCTCCACTTT
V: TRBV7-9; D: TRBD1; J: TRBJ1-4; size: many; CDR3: CASSSQGGTNEKLFF; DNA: TGTGCCAGCAGCTCACAGGGGGGAACTAATGAAAAACTGTTTTTT
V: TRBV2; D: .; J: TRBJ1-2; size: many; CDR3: CASSEYYGYTF; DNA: TGTGCCAGCAGTGAGTACTATGGCTACACCTTC
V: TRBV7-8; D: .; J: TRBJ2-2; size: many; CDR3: CASSSGTNTGELFF; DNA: TGTGCCAGCAGTTCCGGGACGAACACCGGGGAGCTGTTTTTT
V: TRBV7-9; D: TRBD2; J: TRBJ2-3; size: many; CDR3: CASSPGGLVTDTQYF; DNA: TGTGCCAGCAGCCCGGGGGGACTTGTGACAGATACGCAGTATTTT
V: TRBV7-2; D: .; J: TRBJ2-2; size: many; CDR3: CASSLGLWSTNTGELFF; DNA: TGTGCCAGCAGCTTAGGGTTGTGGTCCACGAACACCGGGGAGCTGTTTTTT
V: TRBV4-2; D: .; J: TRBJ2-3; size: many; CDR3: CASSQEGRTTDTQYF; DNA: TGTGCCAGCAGCCAAGAGGGGCGGACCACAGATACGCAGTATTTT
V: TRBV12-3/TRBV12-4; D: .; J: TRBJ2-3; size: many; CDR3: CASAGGPDTQYF; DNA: TGTGCCAGCGCCGGGGGTCCGGATACGCAGTATTTT
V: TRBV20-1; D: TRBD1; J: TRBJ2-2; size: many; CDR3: CSAPRTGTTGELFF; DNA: TGCAGTGCTCCGAGGACAGGGACCACCGGGGAGCTGTTTTTT
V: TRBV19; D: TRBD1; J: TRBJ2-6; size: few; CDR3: CASSTPTGPGANVLTF; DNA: TGTGCCAGTAGTACGCCGACAGGGCCGGGGGCCAACGTCCTGACTTTC
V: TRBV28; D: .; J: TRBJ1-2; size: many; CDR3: CASSPQSYGYTF; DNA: TGTGCCAGCAGTCCCCAGAGCTATGGCTACACCTTC
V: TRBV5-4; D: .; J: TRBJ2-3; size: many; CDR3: CASSLVPRGDTQYF; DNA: TGTGCCAGCAGCTTGGTGCCGCGTGGGGATACGCAGTATTTT
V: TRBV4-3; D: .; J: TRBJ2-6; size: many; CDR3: CASSQVSSGANVLTF; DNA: TGCGCCAGCAGCCAAGTCAGTTCTGGGGCCAACGTCCTGACTTTC
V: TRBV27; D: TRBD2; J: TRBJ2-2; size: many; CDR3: CASSWGSGRANTGELFF; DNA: TGTGCCAGTTCGTGGGGTAGCGGGAGGGCCAACACCGGGGAGCTGTTTTTT
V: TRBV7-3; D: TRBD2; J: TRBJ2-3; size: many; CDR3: CASRPTSGFTDTQYF; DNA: TGTGCCAGCAGACCGACTAGCGGCTTTACAGATACGCAGTATTTT
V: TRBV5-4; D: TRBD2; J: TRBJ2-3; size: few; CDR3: CASSFLRDSGRGTDTQYF; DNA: TGTGCCAGCAGCTTTCTTAGGGATAGCGGGAGAGGCACAGATACGCAGTATTTT
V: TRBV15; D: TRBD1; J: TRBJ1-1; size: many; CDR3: CATSQRQGAYTEAFF; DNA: TGTGCCACCAGCCAACGACAGGGAGCTTACACTGAAGCTTTCTTT
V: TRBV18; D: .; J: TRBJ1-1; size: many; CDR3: CASSPSMGVGTEAFF; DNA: TGTGCCAGCTCACCCTCCATGGGGGTCGGCACTGAAGCTTTCTTT
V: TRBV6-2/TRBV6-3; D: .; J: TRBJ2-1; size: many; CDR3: CAIRPGNQLYNEQFF; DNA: TGTGCCATCAGGCCGGGGAATCAACTTTACAATGAGCAGTTCTTC
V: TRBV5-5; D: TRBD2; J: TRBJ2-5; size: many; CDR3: CASSLGTSGRAWETQYF; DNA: TGTGCCAGCAGCCTCGGGACTAGCGGGAGGGCCTGGGAGACCCAGTACTTC
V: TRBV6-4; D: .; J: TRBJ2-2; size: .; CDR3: CAASDSRTGVGLAGEKFGELFF; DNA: TGTGCGGCCAGTGACTCTCGGACAGGGGTAGGGCTAGCGGGAGAAAAATTCGGGGAGCTGTTTTTT
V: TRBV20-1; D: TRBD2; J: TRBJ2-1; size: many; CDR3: CSAPPRLAGNIDEQFF; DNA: TGCAGTGCCCCGCCTCGACTAGCGGGAAATATAGATGAGCAGTTCTTC
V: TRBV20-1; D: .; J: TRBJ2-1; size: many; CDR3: CSARDWGLNEQFF; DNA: TGCAGTGCTAGGGACTGGGGGTTGAATGAGCAGTTCTTC